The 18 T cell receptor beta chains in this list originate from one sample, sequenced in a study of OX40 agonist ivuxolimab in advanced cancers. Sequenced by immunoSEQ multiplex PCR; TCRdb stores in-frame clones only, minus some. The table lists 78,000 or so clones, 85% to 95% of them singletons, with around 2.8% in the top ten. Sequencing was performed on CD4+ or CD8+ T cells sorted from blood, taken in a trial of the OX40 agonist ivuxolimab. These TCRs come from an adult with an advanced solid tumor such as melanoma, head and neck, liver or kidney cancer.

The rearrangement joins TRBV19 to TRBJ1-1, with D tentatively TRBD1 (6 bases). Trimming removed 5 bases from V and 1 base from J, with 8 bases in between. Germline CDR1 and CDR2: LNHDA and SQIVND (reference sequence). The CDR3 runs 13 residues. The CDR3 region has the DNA TGTGCCAGTAGTTACAGGGAGAACACTGAAGCTTTCTTT. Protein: CASSYRENTEAFF.

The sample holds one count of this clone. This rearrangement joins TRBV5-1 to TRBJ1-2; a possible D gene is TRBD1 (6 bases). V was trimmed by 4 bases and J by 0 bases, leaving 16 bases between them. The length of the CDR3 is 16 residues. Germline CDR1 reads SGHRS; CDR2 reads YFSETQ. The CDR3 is CASSHGQLLTNYGYTF. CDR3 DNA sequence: TGCGCCAGCAGCCACGGACAGCTTCTTACTAACTATGGCTACACCTTC.

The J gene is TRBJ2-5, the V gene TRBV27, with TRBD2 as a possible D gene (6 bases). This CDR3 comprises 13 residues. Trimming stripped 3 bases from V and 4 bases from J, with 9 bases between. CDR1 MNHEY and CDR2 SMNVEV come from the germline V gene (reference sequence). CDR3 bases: TGTGCCAGCAGTTTTCGGGGGAGAGAGACCCAGTACTTC. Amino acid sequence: CASSFRGRETQYF.

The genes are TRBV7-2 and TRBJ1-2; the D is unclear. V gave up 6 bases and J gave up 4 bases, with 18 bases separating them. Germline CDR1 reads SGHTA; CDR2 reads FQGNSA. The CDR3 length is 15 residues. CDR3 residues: CASSISEASSYGYTF. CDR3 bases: TGTGCCAGCAGTATTTCGGAGGCCTCGTCCTATGGCTACACCTTC. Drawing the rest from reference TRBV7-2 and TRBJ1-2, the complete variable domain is GAGVSQSPSNKVTEKGKDVELRCDPISGHTALYWYRQSLGQGLEFLIYFQGNSAPDKSGLPSDRFSAERTGGSVSTLTIQRTQQEDSAVYLCASSISEASSYGYTFGSGTRLTVV.

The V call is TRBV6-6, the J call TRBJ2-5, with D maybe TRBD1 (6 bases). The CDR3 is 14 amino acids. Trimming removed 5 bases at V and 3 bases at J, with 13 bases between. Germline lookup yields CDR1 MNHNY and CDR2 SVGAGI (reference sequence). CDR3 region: CASSPANREETQYF. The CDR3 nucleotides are TGTGCCAGCAGTCCGGCCAACAGGGAAGAGACCCAGTACTTC.

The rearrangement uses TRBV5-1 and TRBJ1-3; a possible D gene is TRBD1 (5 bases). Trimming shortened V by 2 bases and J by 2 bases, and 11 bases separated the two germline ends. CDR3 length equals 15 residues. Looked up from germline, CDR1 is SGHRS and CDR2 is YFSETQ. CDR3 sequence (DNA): TGCGCCAGCAGCTTTCAGGGTCCGCCTGGAAACACCATATATTTT. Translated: CASSFQGPPGNTIYF.

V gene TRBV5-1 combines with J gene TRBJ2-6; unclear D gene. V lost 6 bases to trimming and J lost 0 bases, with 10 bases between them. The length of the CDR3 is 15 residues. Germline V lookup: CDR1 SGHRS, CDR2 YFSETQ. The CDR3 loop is CASTIGSSGANVLTF. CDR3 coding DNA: TGCGCCAGCACCATAGGTAGCTCTGGGGCCAACGTCCTGACTTTC.

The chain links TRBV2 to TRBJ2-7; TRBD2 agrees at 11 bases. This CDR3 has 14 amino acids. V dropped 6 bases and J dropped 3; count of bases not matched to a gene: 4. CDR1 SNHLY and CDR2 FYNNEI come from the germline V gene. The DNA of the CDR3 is TGTGCCAGCAGACTAGCGGGAGACCACTACGAGCAGTACTTC. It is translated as CASRLAGDHYEQYF.

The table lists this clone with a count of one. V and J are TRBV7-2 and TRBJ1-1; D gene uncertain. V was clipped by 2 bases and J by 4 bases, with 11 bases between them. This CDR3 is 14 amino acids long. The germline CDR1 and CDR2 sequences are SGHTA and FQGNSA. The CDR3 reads CASSLLVWGTEAFF. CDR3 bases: TGTGCCAGCAGCTTACTGGTGTGGGGCACTGAAGCTTTCTTT.

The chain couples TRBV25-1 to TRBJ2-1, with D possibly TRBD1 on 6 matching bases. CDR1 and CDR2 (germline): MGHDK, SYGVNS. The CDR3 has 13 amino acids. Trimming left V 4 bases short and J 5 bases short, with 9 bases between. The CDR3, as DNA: TGTGCCAGCAGTGGGGGACACAACAATGAGCAGTTCTTC. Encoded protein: CASSGGHNNEQFF.

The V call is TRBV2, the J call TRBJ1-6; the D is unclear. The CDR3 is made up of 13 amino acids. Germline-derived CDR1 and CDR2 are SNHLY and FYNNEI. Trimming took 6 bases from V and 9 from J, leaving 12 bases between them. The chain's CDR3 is CASSPEVGSPLHF. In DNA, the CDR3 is TGTGCCAGCAGCCCGGAAGTTGGTTCACCCCTCCACTTT.

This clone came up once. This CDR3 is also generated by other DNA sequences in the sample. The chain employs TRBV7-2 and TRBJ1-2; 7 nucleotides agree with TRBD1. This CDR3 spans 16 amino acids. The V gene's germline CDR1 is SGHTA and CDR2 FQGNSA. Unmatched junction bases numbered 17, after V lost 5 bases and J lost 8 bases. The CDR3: CASSPRGGRGSLGYTF. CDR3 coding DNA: TGTGCCAGCAGCCCCAGAGGGGGCAGGGGTTCACTAGGCTACACCTTC.

CDR3 DNA sequence: TGTGCCAGCAGCTTGGGACTAGGAGATACGCAGTATTTT. This sequence encodes CASSLGLGDTQYF. J is TRBJ2-3 and V is TRBV5-6, with D perhaps TRBD2 (6 bases). Germline V gene lookup returns CDR1 SGHDT and CDR2 YYEEEE. CDR3 length: 13 residues. V lost 0 bases and J lost 5, with 7 bases in between.

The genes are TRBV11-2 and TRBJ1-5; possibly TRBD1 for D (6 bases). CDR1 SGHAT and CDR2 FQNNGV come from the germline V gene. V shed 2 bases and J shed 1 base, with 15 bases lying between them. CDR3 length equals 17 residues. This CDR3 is CASSLTLDSVSNQPQHF. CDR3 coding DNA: TGTGCCAGCAGCTTAACCCTGGACAGTGTCAGCAATCAGCCCCAGCATTTT.

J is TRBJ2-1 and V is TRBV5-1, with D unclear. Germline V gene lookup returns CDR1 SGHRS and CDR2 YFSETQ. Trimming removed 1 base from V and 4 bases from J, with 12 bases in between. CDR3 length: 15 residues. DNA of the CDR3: TGCGCCAGCAGCTTGAGGGCAGAACCTTACAATGAGCAGTTCTTC. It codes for CASSLRAEPYNEQFF. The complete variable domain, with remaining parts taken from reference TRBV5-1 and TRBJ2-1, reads KAGVTQTPRYLIKTRGQQVTLSCSPISGHRSVSWYQQTPGQGLQFLFEYFSETQRNKGNFPGRFSGRQFSNSRSEMNVSTLELGDSALYLCASSLRAEPYNEQFFGPGTRLTVL.

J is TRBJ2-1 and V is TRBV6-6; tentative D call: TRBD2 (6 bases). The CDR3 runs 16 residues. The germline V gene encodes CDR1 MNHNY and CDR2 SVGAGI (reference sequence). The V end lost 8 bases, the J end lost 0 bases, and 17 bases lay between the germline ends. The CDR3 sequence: CASRKPGLSSYNEQFF. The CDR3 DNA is TGTGCCAGCCGAAAACCGGGACTCAGCTCCTACAATGAGCAGTTCTTC.

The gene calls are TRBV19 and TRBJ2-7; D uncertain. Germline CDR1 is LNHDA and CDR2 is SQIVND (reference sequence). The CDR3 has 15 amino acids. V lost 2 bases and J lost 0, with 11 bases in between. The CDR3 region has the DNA TGTGCCAGTAGTATATCAGCCTCAAACTCCTACGAGCAGTACTTC. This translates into CASSISASNSYEQYF.

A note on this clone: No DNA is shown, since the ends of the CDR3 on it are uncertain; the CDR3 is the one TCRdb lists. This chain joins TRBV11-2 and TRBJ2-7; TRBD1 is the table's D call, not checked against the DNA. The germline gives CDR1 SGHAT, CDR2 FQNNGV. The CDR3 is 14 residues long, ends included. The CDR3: CASSVGTGADPPFF.